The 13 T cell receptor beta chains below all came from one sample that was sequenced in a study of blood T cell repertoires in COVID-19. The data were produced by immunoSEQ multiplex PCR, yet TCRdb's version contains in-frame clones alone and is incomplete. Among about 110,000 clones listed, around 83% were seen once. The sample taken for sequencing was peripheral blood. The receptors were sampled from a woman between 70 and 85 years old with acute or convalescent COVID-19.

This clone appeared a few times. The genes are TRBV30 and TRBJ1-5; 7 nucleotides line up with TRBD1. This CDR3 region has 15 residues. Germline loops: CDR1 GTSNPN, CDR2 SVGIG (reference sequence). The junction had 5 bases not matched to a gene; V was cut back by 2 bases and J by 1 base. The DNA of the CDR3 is TGTGCCTGGAGTTCTCAGGGGGTGAGCAATCAGCCCCAGCATTTT. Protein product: CAWSSQGVSNQPQHF.

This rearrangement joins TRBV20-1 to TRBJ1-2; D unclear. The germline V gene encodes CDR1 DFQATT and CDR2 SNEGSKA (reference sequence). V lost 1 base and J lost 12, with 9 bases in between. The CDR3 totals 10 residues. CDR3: CSARADIHTF. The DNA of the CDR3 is TGCAGTGCTAGAGCCGACATCCACACCTTC.

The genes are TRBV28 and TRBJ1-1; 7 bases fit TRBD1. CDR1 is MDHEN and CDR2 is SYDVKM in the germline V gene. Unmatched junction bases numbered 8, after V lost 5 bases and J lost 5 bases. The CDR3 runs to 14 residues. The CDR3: CASSPDREDTEAFF. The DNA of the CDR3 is TGTGCCAGCAGTCCCGACAGGGAGGATACTGAAGCTTTCTTT.

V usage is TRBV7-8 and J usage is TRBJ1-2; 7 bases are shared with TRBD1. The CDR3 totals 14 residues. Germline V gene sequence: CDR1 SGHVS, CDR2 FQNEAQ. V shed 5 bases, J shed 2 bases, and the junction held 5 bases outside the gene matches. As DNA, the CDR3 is TGTGCCAGCAGCCTGGGACAGACAAACTATGGCTACACCTTC. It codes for CASSLGQTNYGYTF.

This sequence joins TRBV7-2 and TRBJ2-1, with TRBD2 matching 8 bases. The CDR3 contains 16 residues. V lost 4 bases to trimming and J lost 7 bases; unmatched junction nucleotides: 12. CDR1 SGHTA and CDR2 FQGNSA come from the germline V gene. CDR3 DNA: TGTGCCAGCAGCTCTTCCCAAACGGGAGGGCGGAATGAGCAGTTCTTC. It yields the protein CASSSSQTGGRNEQFF.

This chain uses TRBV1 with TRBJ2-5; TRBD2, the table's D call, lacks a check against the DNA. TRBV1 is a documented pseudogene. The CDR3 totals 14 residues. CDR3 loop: CTSSQRLVQETQYF. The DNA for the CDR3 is TGCACCAGCAGCCAAAGACTAGTCCAGGAGACCCAGTACTTC.

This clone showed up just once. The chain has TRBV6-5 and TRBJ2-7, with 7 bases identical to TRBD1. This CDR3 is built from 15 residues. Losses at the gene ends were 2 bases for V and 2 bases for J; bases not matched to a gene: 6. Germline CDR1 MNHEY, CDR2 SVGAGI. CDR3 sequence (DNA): TGTGCCAGCAGTTACAGAAAAACAGGGGCCTACGAGCAGTACGTC. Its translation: CASSYRKTGAYEQYV.

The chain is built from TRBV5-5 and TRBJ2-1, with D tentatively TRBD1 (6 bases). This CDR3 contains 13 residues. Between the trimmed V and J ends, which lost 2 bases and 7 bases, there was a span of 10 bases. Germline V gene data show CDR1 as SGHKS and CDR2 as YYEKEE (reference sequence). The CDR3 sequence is CASSLHRVNEQFF. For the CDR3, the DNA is TGTGCCAGCAGCTTACACAGGGTTAATGAGCAGTTCTTC.

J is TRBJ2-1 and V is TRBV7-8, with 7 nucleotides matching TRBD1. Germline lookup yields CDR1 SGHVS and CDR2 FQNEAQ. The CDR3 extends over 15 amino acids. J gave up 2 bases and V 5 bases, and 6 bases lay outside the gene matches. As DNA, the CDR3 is TGTGCCAGCAGCCCCCGGGACAGCACCTACAATGAGCAGTTCTTC. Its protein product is CASSPRDSTYNEQFF.

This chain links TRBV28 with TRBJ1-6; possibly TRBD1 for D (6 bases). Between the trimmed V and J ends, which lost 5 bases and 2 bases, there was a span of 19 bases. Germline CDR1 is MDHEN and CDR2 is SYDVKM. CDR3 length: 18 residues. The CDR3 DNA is TGTGCCAGCAGTCTCTCAAGACAGGCCCTCCCCTATAATTCACCCCTCCACTTT. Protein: CASSLSRQALPYNSPLHF.

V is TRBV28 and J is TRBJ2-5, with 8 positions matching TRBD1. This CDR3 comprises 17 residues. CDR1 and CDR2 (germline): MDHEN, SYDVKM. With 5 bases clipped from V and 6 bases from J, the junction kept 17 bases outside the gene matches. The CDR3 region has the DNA TGTGCCAGCAGTCCCGTGGGCCAAAGACAGGGGTGGAAGACCCAGTACTTC. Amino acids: CASSPVGQRQGWKTQYF.

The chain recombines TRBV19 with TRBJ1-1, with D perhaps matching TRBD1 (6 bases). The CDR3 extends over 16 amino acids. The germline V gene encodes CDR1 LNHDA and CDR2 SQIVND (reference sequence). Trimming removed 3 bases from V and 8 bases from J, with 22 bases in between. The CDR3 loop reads CASSIVDVGGRGEAFF. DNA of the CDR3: TGTGCCAGTAGTATTGTGGATGTTGGGGGAAGGGGGGAAGCTTTCTTT.

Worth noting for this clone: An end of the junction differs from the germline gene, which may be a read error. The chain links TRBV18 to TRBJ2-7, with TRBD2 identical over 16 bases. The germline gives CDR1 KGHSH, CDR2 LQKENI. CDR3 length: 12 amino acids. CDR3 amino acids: CASWGLAGGPTF. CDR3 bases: TGTGCCAGCTGGGGACTAGCGGGAGGGCCCACCTTC.